Presented here are 5 T cell receptor beta chains from one specimen sequenced in a study of blood T cell repertoires in COVID-19. Repertoires were generated with immunoSEQ multiplex PCR, while TCRdb's copy carries only in-frame clones and drops some. The table lists about 280,000 clones, roughly 89% of them singletons. The sample was peripheral blood. The receptors were gathered from a middle-aged woman who had recovered from COVID-19.

This clone was recorded only once. Other DNA sequences in the sample encode the same CDR3. The rearrangement uses TRBV19 and TRBJ1-1; D remains unclear. V gave up 6 bases and J gave up 1 base, with 6 bases separating them. Germline V CDR1 and CDR2: LNHDA, SQIVND (reference sequence). This CDR3 has 12 amino acids. In nucleotides, the CDR3 is TGTGCCAGTAGGACGGGGAACACTGAAGCTTTCTTT. It encodes CASRTGNTEAFF.

The rearrangement joins TRBV6-1 to TRBJ2-3; TRBD2 might be the D (6 bases). The CDR3 has 15 amino acids. The V gene lost 2 bases and the J gene lost 1 base, with 10 bases spanning the gap. CDR1 and CDR2 (germline): MNHNS, SASEGT. CDR3 loop: CASSELDYRTDTQYF. For the CDR3, the DNA is TGTGCCAGCAGTGAATTGGACTATCGCACAGATACGCAGTATTTT.

This clone has only one observation. The chain links TRBV11-2 to TRBJ2-4; 7 bases fit TRBD2. Looked up from germline, CDR1 is SGHAT and CDR2 is FQNNGV. This CDR3 contains 15 residues. J lost 0 bases, V lost 5 bases, and 4 bases had no gene match. CDR3 DNA: TGTGCCAGCAGCGTCGGGGGGTTAGCCAAAAACATTCAGTACTTC. It specifies CASSVGGLAKNIQYF.

In DNA, the CDR3 is TGTGCCAGCAAAGGGACTAGCGGGAGTCGGATTTCCTACAATGAGCAGTTCTTC. Its protein is CASKGTSGSRISYNEQFF. The chain couples TRBV11-3 to TRBJ2-1; 14 nucleotides align to TRBD2. Germline V gene sequence: CDR1 SGHNT, CDR2 YENEEA. The CDR3 extends over 18 amino acids. V dropped 7 bases and J dropped 1; count of bases not matched to a gene: 9.

This chain links TRBV19 with TRBJ2-2, with 9 bases matching TRBD2. The germline V gene has CDR1 LNHDA and CDR2 SQIVND (reference sequence). The CDR3 length is 16 residues. The V and J ends lost 5 bases and 5 bases, in that order; junction bases with no gene match: 9. The CDR3 protein is CASSEAGLAWTGELFF. DNA of the CDR3: TGTGCCAGTAGTGAGGCGGGACTAGCATGGACCGGGGAGCTGTTTTTT.